This T cell receptor (beta chain) was sequenced in a study of shared clonotypes between healthy human individuals (dated by TCRdb to the early 2020s). With respect to the entire study: The cohort comprised a couple of women and three men aged 18 to 49 years. For each donor, three plates each were used for CD4 naive and CD4 memory, two plates were used for CD8 naive, and one plate was used for CD8 memory. To increase sequencing depth and limit assay-specific biases, TCR repertoire library preparation and sequencing were carried out by different laboratories using diverse techniques. Between about 0.8 and 9.5 billion PBMCs per donor were obtained by leukapheresis. To estimate repertoire size and how much clonotype sharing occurs between individuals, the study deeply sequenced the blood TCR repertoires of about 5 healthy adults.

The donors were healthy, HIV-negative adults who had no recently reported acute infections or vaccinations. Only Caucasian adults living in Nashville, Tennessee, USA were represented among the donors. Magnetic negative selection was used to enrich CD4+ T cells, after which naive cells were positively selected on CD45RA and the negative fraction became the memory subset. After blood collection by leukapheresis, PBMCs were isolated using Ficoll-Histopaque density gradient centrifugation and then cryopreserved in the vapor phase of liquid nitrogen. Analytical flow cytometry was used to check the purity and quantity of each magnetically sorted T cell population. From each sorted fraction, genomic DNA was isolated and quantified by UV absorbance on a Nanodrop 2000c. Study-wide findings and limitations: Sampling was restricted to blood, and TCR repertoires in tissue are likely to differ from TCR repertoires in blood. Across several donors, about 5.2% of naive CD4, 3% to 3.5% of naive CD8, approximately 2.5% of memory CD4, and under 0.45% of memory CD8 clonotypes were shared. Naive subsets generally had larger estimated clonotype richness than memory subsets. Because the study included only a small number of donors, the genetic and exposure-history diversity represented was limited. Compared with non-shared clonotypes, clonotypes shared by all four sorted-subset donors had higher generation probabilities. Rarefaction of sorted-subset datasets indicated incomplete sequencing despite the large sequencing depth. Pairwise subsampling indicated that sequencing depth was expected to affect the degree of clonotype sharing among donors.

Including the terminal cysteine and phenylalanine, the CDR3 comprises 15 residues. Left in the record is the CDR3 DNA by itself, 45 bases read in frame from the first base. CDR1 and CDR2 were assigned from the germline V gene as SGHVS and FNYEAQ. V loses 2 bases at its end and J loses 6 bases; junction bases beyond the gene matches: 4. Comment on this clone: The specificity of this receptor is unknown. Base qualities are missing; no much larger clone stands one base away.

TCR CDR3 regions were amplified from genomic DNA by multiplex PCR using the deep immunoSEQ assay. Genomic DNA extracted from each cell subset was distributed evenly over all wells of several immunoSEQ 96-well plates, and each plate served as one replicate. For sorted subsets, 150 to 250 ng of genomic DNA, equivalent to about 30,000 T cell genomes, went into each replicate PCR. Purified libraries were quantified with a Qubit 3.0 fluorometer, sized on a Bioanalyzer 2100, and re-quantified with the KAPA Library Quantification kit. Every immunoSEQ 96-well plate was sequenced on a dedicated single-read 150-cycle Illumina NextSeq 550 flow cell. Per the original workflow: Because only junctional sequences without quality scores were contained in the immunoSEQ output, filtering matching that applied to full-length reads could not be performed. To assign V/J genes and CDR3, sequences were annotated using PyIR, a Python wrapper for IgBLAST v1.9, with IMGT germline references. Reads were filtered out if the reads had weak V/J assignments (E-value above 1e-6), no CDR3, stop codons, out-of-frame junctions, or ambiguous translated residues. V3J clonotypes were defined as sequences sharing an identical inferred V gene, J gene, and CDR3 amino acid sequence. The percentage overlap between two repertoires was calculated by dividing the number of shared unique clonotypes by the size of the smaller repertoire. Repertoire richness was assessed with RTK rarefaction, the Chao1 estimator, and Recon v2.1 estimates of unobserved clonotypes. Generation probabilities for all TCRbeta clonotypes obtained by the gDNA method from a handful of donors were computed using OLGA. TCRdb holds this immuneACCESS table with in-frame rearrangements only. Some clones are missing; in checked studies, unresolved V genes explain under half, and the rest has no known cause. V and J calls and clone size follow that table, whereas D and trimming were derived from the DNA. This sample has a few hundred thousand clones in its table, and roughly 70% of those were observed once. Under 11% of the sample rests with the top ten.

This TCR derives from a young man in good health. Sequences were obtained from memory CD4+ T cells sorted from blood. The cell subset or site label of this sample denotes: CD45RA-negative fraction. The V and J genes are TRBV7-6 and TRBJ2-5; 12 central bases correspond to TRBD2. CDR3 region: CASSLLAGGPQTQYF. In nucleotide form, the sequence is TGTGCCAGCAGCTTACTAGCGGGAGGGCCCCAGACCCAGTACTTC. This CDR3, with the reference TRBV7-6 and TRBJ2-5 proteins standing in past its ends, gives the full variable domain GAGVSQSPRYKVTKRGQDVALRCDPISGHVSLYWYRQALGQGPEFLTYFNYEAQQDKSGLPNDRFSAERPEGSISTLTIQRTEQRDSAMYRCASSLLAGGPQTQYFGPGTRLLVL.